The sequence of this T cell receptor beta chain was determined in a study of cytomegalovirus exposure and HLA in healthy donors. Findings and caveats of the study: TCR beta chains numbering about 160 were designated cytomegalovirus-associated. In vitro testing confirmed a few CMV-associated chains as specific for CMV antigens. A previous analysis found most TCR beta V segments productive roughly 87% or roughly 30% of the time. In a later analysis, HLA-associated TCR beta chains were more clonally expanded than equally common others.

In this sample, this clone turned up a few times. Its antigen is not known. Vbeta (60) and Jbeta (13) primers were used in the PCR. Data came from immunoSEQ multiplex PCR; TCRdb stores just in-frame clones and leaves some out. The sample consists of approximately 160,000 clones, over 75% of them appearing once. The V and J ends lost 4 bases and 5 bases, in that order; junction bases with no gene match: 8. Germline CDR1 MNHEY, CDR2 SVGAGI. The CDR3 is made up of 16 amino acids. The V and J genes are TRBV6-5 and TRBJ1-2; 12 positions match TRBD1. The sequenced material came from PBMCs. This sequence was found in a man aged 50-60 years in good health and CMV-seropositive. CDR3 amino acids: CASSSLPGQGAYGYTF. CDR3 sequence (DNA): TGTGCCAGCAGTTCCCTTCCGGGACAGGGGGCTTATGGCTACACCTTC.